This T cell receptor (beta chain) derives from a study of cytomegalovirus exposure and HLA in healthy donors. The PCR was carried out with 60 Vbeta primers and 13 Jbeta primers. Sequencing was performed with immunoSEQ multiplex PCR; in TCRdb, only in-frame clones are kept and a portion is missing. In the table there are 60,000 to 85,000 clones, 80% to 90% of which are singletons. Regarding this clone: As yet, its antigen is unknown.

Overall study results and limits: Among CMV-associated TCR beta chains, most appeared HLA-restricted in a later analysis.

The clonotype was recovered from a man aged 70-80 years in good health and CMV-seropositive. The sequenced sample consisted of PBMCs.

CDR3 in amino acids: CASGTGRYEKLFF. CDR3 bases: TGTGCCAGTGGGACAGGGAGGTATGAAAAACTGTTTTTT. The V and J genes are TRBV10-3 and TRBJ1-4; TRBD1 matches at 9 bases. The J segment lost 6 bases and the V segment lost 10 bases, leaving 6 bases of the junction unmatched. Germline V gene data show CDR1 as ENHRY and CDR2 as SYGVKD. The CDR3 consists of 13 residues.